What follows is one T cell receptor beta chain and its context. Researchers took blood at baseline, on cycle 4 day 1, and on cycle 7 day 1. This CDR3 is 15 amino acids long. Germline V lookup: CDR1 LGHNA, CDR2 YSLEER. Trimming took off 0 bases at V and 4 bases at J, with 12 bases between the two ends. The data stem from a study of OX40 agonist ivuxolimab in advanced cancers. Clones were sequenced by immunoSEQ multiplex PCR, and TCRdb holds only the in-frame ones, with some missing. The sample lists fewer than 75,000 clones, approximately 86% occurring once. The sequence was obtained from an adult with an advanced solid tumor such as melanoma, head and neck, liver or kidney cancer. Sample: CD4+ or CD8+ T cells sorted from blood, taken in a trial of the OX40 agonist ivuxolimab. The gene calls are TRBV4-3 and TRBJ1-2; D is unclear. As DNA, the CDR3 is TGCGCCAGCAGCCAAGATTGGGCGAGCCGCTATGGCTACACCTTC. It codes for CASSQDWASRYGYTF.